Listed below are T cell receptor beta chains from one sample, sequenced in a study of T cells expressing NK-cell markers. Reprocessing the 5' RACE reads, TCRdb reports a single entry for every CDR3 protein and omits DNA. Recorded for this sample: around 550,000 distinct CDR3 sequences. The sample consisted of blood T cells: a sorted CD56 or NKG2C T cell subset, CD4+ or CD8+ T cells, or bulk PBMC T cells (not recorded which). The receptors shown here come from a man younger than 35 in good health. Each CDR3 is given with its conserved first and last residue. The order of the fields is J gene, V gene, CDR3 protein.

>TRBJ2-1|TRBV12-3/TRBV12-4
CASKPIGGRWRSREQFF
>TRBJ2-1|TRBV5-1
CASSLGNLDSNEQFF
>TRBJ2-3|TRBV5-1
CASSQSGQTTDTQYF
>TRBJ1-3|TRBV5-1
CASSLVWDDGRNTIYF
>TRBJ1-1|TRBV6-1
CATFISGRINTEAFF
>TRBJ2-2|TRBV2
CASNKLAGVGGELFF
>TRBJ2-6|TRBV24-1
CATSALRATAGANVLTF
>TRBJ2-1|TRBV11-3
CASSLSQGPADEQFF
>TRBJ2-1|TRBV24-1
CATSDFGRASHNEQFF
>TRBJ1-6|TRBV28
CASSFGSSYNSPLHF
>TRBJ2-2|TRBV12-3/TRBV12-4
CASSLGLYTGELFF
>TRBJ2-3|TRBV7-9
CASSHAPTGSTDTQYF
>TRBJ2-7|TRBV20-1
CRLAGALGEQYF
>TRBJ2-3|TRBV19
CASSIDSGTPTSRTDTQYF
>TRBJ1-6|TRBV15
CATSRGPSSYNSPLHF
>TRBJ1-3|TRBV6-1
CASRLGQGFSGNTIYF
>TRBJ2-5|TRBV10-3
CAISGTSGRAGETQYF
>TRBJ1-2|TRBV11-2
CASSPGQAFYGYTF
>TRBJ2-1|TRBV24-1
CATSAKSGSSYNEQFF
>TRBJ1-1|TRBV3-1
CASRGQTNTEAFF
>TRBJ2-2|TRBV27
CASSLYPGLAGTGELFF